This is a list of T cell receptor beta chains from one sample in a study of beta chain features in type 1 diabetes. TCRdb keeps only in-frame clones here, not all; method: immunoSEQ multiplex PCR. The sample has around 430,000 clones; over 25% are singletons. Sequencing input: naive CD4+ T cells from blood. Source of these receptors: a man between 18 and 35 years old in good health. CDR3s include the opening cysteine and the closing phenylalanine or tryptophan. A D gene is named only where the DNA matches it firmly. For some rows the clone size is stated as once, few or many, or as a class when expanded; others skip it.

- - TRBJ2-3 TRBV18 TGTGCCAGCTCACCAGTGGGCAGCAACACAGATACGCAGTATTTT CASSPVGSNTDTQYF
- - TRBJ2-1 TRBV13 TGTGCCAGCAGCGGACCGGGACCTTCCTTCAATGAGCAGTTCTTC CASSGPGPSFNEQFF
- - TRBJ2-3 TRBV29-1 TGCAGCGCCCTTAGCGGTACAGATACGCAGTATTTT CSALSGTDTQYF
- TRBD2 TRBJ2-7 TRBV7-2 TGTGCCAGCAGCCCAAGCCGACTAGCGGGAGGCTACGAGCAGTACTTC CASSPSRLAGGYEQYF
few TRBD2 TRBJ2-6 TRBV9 TGTGCCAGCAGCGTAGGGGGAGGGAACGCCAACGTCCTGACTTTC CASSVGGGNANVLTF
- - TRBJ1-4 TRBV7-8 TGTGCCAGCAGCTTCAAACTTGTTGGGGAAAAACTGTTTTTT CASSFKLVGEKLFF
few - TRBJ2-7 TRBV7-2 TGTGCCAGCAGCTTCGTCCAAAGACAGGAGCAGTACTTC CASSFVQRQEQYF
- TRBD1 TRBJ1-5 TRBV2 TGTGCCAGCAGTGGGGACAGGGCCGATCAGCCCCAGCATTTT CASSGDRADQPQHF
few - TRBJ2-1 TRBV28 TGTGCCAGCAGCCCTAATCAGGGGAGTCGCTCCTACAATGAGCAGTTCTTC CASSPNQGSRSYNEQFF
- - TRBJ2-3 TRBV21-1 TGTGCCAGCAGCAAATGGCCCCGGACAGGGCCAGATACGCAGTATTTT CASSKWPRTGPDTQYF
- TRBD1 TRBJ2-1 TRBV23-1 TGCGCCAGCAGAAATTCGGGACAGGTCTACAATGAGCAGTTCTTC CASRNSGQVYNEQFF
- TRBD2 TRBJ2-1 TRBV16 TGTGCCAGCAGCCCCCGCTGGGGGGGCAATGAGCAGTTCTTC CASSPRWGGNEQFF
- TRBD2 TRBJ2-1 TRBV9 TGTGCCAGCAGCTTCCGAGCTAGCGGGAGCCACAATGAGCAGTTCTTC CASSFRASGSHNEQFF
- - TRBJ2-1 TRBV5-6 TGTGCCAGCAGCTTGGTCGGTCCTGGCAATGAGCAGTTCTTC CASSLVGPGNEQFF
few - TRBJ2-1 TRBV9 TGTGCCAGCAGCCCCCACACGATTTGGGATGAGCAGTTCTTC CASSPHTIWDEQFF
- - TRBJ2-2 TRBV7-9 TGTGCCAGCAGCTATGTGGGACGGATGTTCGCGAACACCGGGGAGCTGTTTTTT CASSYVGRMFANTGELFF
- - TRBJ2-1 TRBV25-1 TGTGCCAGCAGAAGCGGGCCCTCCTACAATGAGCAGTTCTTC CASRSGPSYNEQFF
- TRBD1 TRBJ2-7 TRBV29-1 TGCAGCGTTACCGGGACAGGGGGCGACGAGCAGTACTTC CSVTGTGGDEQYF
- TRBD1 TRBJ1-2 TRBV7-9 TGTGCCAGCAGCCCACGGACAGGGGATTGGTATGGCTACACCTTC CASSPRTGDWYGYTF
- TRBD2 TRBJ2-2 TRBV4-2 TGTGCCAGCAGCCAAGCGGGACTAGCGGGATTGAACACCGGGGAGCTGTTTTTT CASSQAGLAGLNTGELFF
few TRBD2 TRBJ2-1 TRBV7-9 TGTGCCAGCAGCAAAAGGACTAGCGGGAGGGAATATAATGAGCAGTTCTTC CASSKRTSGREYNEQFF
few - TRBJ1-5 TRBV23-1 TGCGCCAGCACGGGGGGCAGAGGCAATCAGCCCCAGCATTTT CASTGGRGNQPQHF